Each of the 5 T cell receptor beta chains below was sequenced from the same sample in a study of blood T cell repertoires in COVID-19. Method: immunoSEQ multiplex PCR; TCRdb's copy keeps in-frame clones and lacks some. The table lists about 140,000 clones, around 90% of them singletons. The source material was peripheral blood. These receptors all stem from a human donor in a cohort sampled during active COVID-19.

V is TRBV11-3 and J is TRBJ2-7, with a tentative D call TRBD2 (6 bases). V was pared by 3 bases and J by 2 bases, with 11 bases between. CDR3 length: 14 residues. Germline CDR1 SGHNT, CDR2 YENEEA. The CDR3 bases are TGTGCCAGCAGCTTCAAGGGACTGACCTACGAGCAGTACTTC. The encoded protein is CASSFKGLTYEQYF. The complete variable domain, with remaining parts taken from reference TRBV11-3 and TRBJ2-7, reads EAGVVQSPRYKIIEKKQPVAFWCNPISGHNTLYWYLQNLGQGPELLIRYENEEAVDDSQLPKDRFSAERLKGVDSTLKIQPAELGDSAVYLCASSFKGLTYEQYFGPGTRLTVT.

The gene calls are TRBV11-3 and TRBJ2-5, with 7 bases aligning to TRBD1. With V trimmed by 1 base and J by 2 bases, 4 bases remained unmatched. This CDR3 has 15 residues. Germline V gene sequence: CDR1 SGHNT, CDR2 YENEEA. CDR3 sequence: CASSLGGTAQETQYF. In nucleotides, the CDR3 is TGTGCCAGCAGCTTAGGGGGGACAGCACAAGAGACCCAGTACTTC.

The chain carries TRBV5-3 and TRBJ2-2; D call uncertain. TRBV5-3 is flagged as an ORF with uncertain function. Trimming pared 6 bases from V and 9 bases from J, leaving 12 bases between. The CDR3 is made up of 12 amino acids. The CDR3 DNA is TGTGCCAGAACCCTTGGCGACAGGGAGCTGTTTTTT. Protein sequence: CARTLGDRELFF.

The chain links TRBV29-1 to TRBJ2-3; TRBD1 matches at 7 bases. This CDR3 comprises 15 residues. Trimming at V came to 4 bases and at J to 0 bases, leaving 7 bases not matched to a gene. In germline, CDR1 is SQVTM, CDR2 ANQGSEA. The CDR3 DNA reads TGCAGCGTTGGTCGGGCAGGGGGTAGCACAGATACGCAGTATTTT. Protein product: CSVGRAGGSTDTQYF.

V gene TRBV19 combines with J gene TRBJ1-1; 10 bases are a match to TRBD1. The V and J ends lost 8 bases and 5 bases, in that order; junction bases with no gene match: 8. Per germline, CDR1 LNHDA and CDR2 SQIVND (reference sequence). The CDR3 loop spans 14 amino acids. The CDR3 here is CASGRQGAMTEAFF. The CDR3 DNA sequence: TGTGCCAGTGGGCGACAGGGGGCTATGACTGAAGCTTTCTTT.